The subject of this entry is one T cell receptor beta chain. The data were obtained in a study of blood T cell repertoires in COVID-19. Study information: The study drew acute and convalescent COVID-19 samples from the United States, Italy and Spain. Nucleic acid was either cDNA or gDNA, and it came from T cells, B-cell-depleted T cells, or PBMCs.

The germline CDR1 and CDR2 sequences are MDHEN and SYDVKM. The CDR3 has 16 amino acids. The V end was cut by 7 bases, the J end by 1 base, with 19 bases between. Authors' analysis steps: Amplified reference gene primers provided the basis for estimating nucleated cell counts. Measured with immunoSEQ multiplex PCR; TCRdb has only the in-frame clones, and not every one. That table gives V, J and clone size, and the DNA gave D and trimming. The top ten hold approximately 6.5% of the sample, which has approximately 190,000 clones, about four fifths seen once. The sequenced sample consisted of peripheral blood. The chain carries TRBV28 and TRBJ2-5; tentatively, D is TRBD1 (5 bases). The TCR was taken from a woman between 40 and 50 years old with acute or convalescent COVID-19. CDR3 bases: TGTGCCAGCAAGGGTTGGGGCCGAGGTTCCCAAGAGACCCAGTACTTC. Translated: CASKGWGRGSQETQYF.